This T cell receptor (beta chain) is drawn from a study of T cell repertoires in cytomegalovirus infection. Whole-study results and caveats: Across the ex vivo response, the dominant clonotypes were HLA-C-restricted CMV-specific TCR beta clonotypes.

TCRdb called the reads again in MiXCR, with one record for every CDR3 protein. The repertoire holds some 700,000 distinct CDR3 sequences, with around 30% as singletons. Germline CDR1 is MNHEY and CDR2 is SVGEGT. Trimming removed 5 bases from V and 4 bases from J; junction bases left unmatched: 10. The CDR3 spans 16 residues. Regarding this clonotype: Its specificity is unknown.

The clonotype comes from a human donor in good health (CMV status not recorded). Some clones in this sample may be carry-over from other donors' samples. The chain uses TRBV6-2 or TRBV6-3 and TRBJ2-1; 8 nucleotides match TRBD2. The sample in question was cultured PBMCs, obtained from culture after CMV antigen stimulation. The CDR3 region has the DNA TGTGCCAGCAGTCGCGGCTTGACTAGCGCGTACAATGAGCAGTTCTTC. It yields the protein CASSRGLTSAYNEQFF.